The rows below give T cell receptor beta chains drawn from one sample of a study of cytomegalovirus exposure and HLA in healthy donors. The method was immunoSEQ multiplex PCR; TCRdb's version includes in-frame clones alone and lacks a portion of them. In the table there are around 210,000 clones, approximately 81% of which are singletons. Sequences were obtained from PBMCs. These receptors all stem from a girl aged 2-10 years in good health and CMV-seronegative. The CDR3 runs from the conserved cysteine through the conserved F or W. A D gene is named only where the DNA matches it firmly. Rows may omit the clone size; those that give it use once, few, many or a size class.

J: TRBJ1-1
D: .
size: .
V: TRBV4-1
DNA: TGCGCCAGCAGCCAACCAGGACAATCCTCCGAAGCTTTCTTT
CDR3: CASSQPGQSSEAFF

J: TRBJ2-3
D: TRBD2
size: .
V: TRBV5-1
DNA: TGCGCCAGCAGCCACGGTCTAGCGGGAAGCACAGATACGCAGTATTTT
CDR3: CASSHGLAGSTDTQYF

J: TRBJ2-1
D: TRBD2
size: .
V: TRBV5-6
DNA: TGTGCCAGCAGCCAACTAGCGGGGGTGTACAATGAGCAGTTCTTC
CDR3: CASSQLAGVYNEQFF

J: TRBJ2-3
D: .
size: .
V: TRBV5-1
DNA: TGCGCCAGCAGCCAACCGACAGGTCGGGATACGCAGTATTTT
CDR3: CASSQPTGRDTQYF

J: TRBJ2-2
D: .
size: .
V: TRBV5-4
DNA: TGTGCCAGCAGCTTGTCGGGGATCGGGGAGCTGTTTTTT
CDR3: CASSLSGIGELFF

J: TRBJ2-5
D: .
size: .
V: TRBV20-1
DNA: TGCAGTGCTAGGCTAGCCCAGACCCAGTACTTC
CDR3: CSARLAQTQYF

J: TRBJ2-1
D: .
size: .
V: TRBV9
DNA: TGTGCCAGCAGCGCCCTGCTCGGGAATGAGCAGTTCTTC
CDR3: CASSALLGNEQFF

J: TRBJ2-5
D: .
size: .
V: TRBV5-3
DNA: TGTGCCAGAAGCTTGGGGTCCCCGACTAGATCCCCGCGGAGATACCAAGAGACCCAGTACTTC
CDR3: CARSLGSPTRSPRRYQETQYF

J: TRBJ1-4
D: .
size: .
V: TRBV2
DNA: TGTGCCAGCAGTGAACAAGGACAGCTTAATGAAAAACTGTTTTTT
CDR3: CASSEQGQLNEKLFF

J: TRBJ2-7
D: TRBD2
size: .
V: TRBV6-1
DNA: TGTGCCAGCAGACCGGGAGGCCTACCCTACGAGCAGTACTTC
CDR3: CASRPGGLPYEQYF

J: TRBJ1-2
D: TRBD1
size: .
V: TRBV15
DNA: TGTGCCACCAGCAGAACCCTCATGGACAGGGACTATGGCTACACCTTC
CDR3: CATSRTLMDRDYGYTF

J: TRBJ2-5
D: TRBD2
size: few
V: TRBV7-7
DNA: TGTGCCAGCAGCTCCATGGGACTAGCCCAAGAGACCCAGTACTTC
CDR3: CASSSMGLAQETQYF

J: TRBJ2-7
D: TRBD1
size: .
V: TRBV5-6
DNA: TGTGCCAGCTCCTGGGGACAGGGCCTCTCCTACGAGCAGTACTTC
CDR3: CASSWGQGLSYEQYF

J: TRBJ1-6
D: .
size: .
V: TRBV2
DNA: TGTGCCAGCAGTACTTTCCGGGGTCGAGATAATTCACCCCTCCACTTT
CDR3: CASSTFRGRDNSPLHF

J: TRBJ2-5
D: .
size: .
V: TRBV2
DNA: TGTGCCAGCAGTCGAGAGGCTTCCATTGGGGAGACCCAGTACTTC
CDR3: CASSREASIGETQYF

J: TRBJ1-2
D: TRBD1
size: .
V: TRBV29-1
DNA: TGCAGCGTTGAGGGGGGACAGAACTATGGCTACACCTTC
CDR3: CSVEGGQNYGYTF

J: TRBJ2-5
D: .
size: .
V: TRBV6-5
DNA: TGTGCCAGCTCCACTAGACTGGATGAGACCCAGTACTTC
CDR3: CASSTRLDETQYF

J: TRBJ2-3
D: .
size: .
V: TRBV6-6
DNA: TGTGCCAGCCAAGGGGTGCCAGATACGCAGTATTTT
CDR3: CASQGVPDTQYF

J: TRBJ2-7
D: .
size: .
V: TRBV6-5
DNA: TGTGCCAGCAGCAAAACCGGGACACCCCTCTACGAGCAGTACTTC
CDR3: CASSKTGTPLYEQYF

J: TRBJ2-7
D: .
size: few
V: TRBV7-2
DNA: TGTGCCAGCAGCGAAGTAGCTTTAACTTCGAACGAGCAGTACTTC
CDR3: CASSEVALTSNEQYF

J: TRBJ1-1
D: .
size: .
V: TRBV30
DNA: TGTGCCTGGACAGGGGACACTGAAGCTTTCTTT
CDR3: CAWTGDTEAFF

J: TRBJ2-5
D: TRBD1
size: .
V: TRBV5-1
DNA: TGCGCCAGCAGCCCAATCACAGGGGGAGGAGAGACCCAGTACTTC
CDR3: CASSPITGGGETQYF

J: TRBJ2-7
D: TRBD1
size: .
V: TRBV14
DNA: TGTGCCAGCAGCCATTTAGGACAGGGGGATCGAGAGCAGTACTTC
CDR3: CASSHLGQGDREQYF

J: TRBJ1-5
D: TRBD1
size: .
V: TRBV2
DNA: TGTGCCAGCATGGGGGACAGGAATTATAGCAATCAGCCCCAGCATTTT
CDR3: CASMGDRNYSNQPQHF

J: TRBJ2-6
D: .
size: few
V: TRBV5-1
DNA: TGCGCCAGCAGCACAGGACACAACTCTGGGGCCAACGTCCTGACTTTC
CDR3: CASSTGHNSGANVLTF

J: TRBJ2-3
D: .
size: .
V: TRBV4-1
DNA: TGCGCCAGCAGCCAACGATCTAGCTATATAAGCACAGATACGCAGTATTTT
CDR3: CASSQRSSYISTDTQYF

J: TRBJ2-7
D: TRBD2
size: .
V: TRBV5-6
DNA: TGTGCCAGCAGCTTGGCAGGAGCGGGGTCATCCCTCGAGCAGTACTTC
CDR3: CASSLAGAGSSLEQYF

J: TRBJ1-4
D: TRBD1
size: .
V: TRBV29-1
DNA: TGCAGCGCTGGGGACAGCAGGGAAAAACTGTTTTTT
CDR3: CSAGDSREKLFF

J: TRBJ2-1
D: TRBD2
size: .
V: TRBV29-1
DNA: TGCAGCGTGGCCCGACTAGCGGGGGGGAAAATATACAATGAGCAGTTCTTC
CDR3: CSVARLAGGKIYNEQFF

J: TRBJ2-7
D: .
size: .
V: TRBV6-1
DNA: TGTGCCACCAGGGGGCACAGGGAGGGCTGGGAGCAGTACTTC
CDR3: CATRGHREGWEQYF

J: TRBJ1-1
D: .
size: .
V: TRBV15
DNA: TGTGCCACCAGCAGAGACAGGGGTAACACTGAAGCTTTCTTT
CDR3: CATSRDRGNTEAFF

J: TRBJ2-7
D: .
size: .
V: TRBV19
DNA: TGTGCCAGTAGTACCGGGTGGCTAGGGGCCCACGAGCAGTACTTC
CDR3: CASSTGWLGAHEQYF

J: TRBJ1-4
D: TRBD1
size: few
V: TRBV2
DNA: TGTGCCAGCAGTACGGACAGGACCATGAATGAAAAACTGTTTTTT
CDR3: CASSTDRTMNEKLFF

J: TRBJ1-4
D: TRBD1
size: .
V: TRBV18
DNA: TGTGCCAGCTCACCACCGAGGGGGCAGGGTGGTGAAAAACTGTTTTTT
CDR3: CASSPPRGQGGEKLFF

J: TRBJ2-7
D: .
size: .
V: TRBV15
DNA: TGTGCCACCAGCGCCGACAGGTTCTACGAGCAGTACTTC
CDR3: CATSADRFYEQYF

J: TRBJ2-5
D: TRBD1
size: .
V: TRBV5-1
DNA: TGCGCCAGCAGCTTGGGACAGGGAGAGACCCAGTACTTC
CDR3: CASSLGQGETQYF

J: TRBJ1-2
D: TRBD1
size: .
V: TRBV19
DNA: TGTGCCAGTAGTCTGTCCGGGACAGGGTATGGCTACACCTTC
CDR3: CASSLSGTGYGYTF

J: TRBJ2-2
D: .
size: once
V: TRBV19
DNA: TGTGCCAGTAGTAAAATAGCGGCCACAGGGGTAATGGGGGAGCTGTTTTTT
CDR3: CASSKIAATGVMGELFF

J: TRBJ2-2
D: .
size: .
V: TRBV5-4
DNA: TGTGCCAGCAGCCCCTACCCAGGGACCGGGGAGCTGTTTTTT
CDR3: CASSPYPGTGELFF

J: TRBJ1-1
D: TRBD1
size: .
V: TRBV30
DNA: TGTGCCTGGAGTGTAGCTCGGACAGGGAACACTGAAGCTTTCTTT
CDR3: CAWSVARTGNTEAFF

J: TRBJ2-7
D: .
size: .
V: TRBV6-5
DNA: TGTGCCAGCAGTTACTCGGGACTCCTGTACTTC
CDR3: CASSYSGLLYF

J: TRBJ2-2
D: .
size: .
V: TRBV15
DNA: TGTGCCACCAGCAATAGCGTGCGAGGGGAGCTGTTTTTT
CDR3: CATSNSVRGELFF

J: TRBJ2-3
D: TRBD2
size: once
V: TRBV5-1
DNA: TGCGCCAGCAGCTCCACTAGCGGGAGGGGGGATACGCAGTATTTT
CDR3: CASSSTSGRGDTQYF

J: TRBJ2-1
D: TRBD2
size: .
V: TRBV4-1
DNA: TGCGCCAGCAGCCAAGATAAGGGACTAGCGGGAGGGATGAGCTCCTACAATGAGCAGTTCTTC
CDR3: CASSQDKGLAGGMSSYNEQFF

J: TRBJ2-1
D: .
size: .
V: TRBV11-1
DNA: TGTGCCAGCAGCCCGAATCGCCCCGGGGGTGAGCAGTTCTTC
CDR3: CASSPNRPGGEQFF

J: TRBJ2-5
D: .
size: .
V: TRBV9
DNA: TGTGCCAGCAGCGGTATAGCGGCCGCCCAAGAGACCCAGTACTTC
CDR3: CASSGIAAAQETQYF

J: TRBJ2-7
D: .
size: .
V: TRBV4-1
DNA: TGCGCCAGCAGCCAAGAGACGTGGGCGCCCCTCGAGCAGTACTTC
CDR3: CASSQETWAPLEQYF

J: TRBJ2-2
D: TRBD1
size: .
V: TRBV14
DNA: TGTGCCAGCAGCCAGCCGGGACAGGGTGCCACCGGGGAGCTGTTTTTT
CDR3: CASSQPGQGATGELFF